This T cell receptor beta chain was recorded in a study of cytomegalovirus exposure and HLA in healthy donors. Turning to the study itself: Roughly 80 million unique TCRs from HLA-typed donors were held in an early data release.

Study outcomes and limitations: The likely origin of a cluster of highly shared sequence variants was a sequencing artifact.

For this clone: The antigen is not known.

A multiplex PCR was run with 60 Vbeta primers and 13 Jbeta primers. TCRdb keeps only in-frame clones here, not all; method: immunoSEQ multiplex PCR. The sample has 300,000 or so clones; roughly four fifths are singletons. Germline assignment: CDR1 SGDLS and CDR2 YYNGEE. This CDR3 is built from 12 residues. Trimming removed 3 bases at V and 11 bases at J, with 14 bases between. This rearrangement joins TRBV9 to TRBJ1-1; D is possibly TRBD1 (5 bases). The specimen sequenced was PBMCs. This receptor was taken from a woman between 40 and 55 years old in good health and CMV-seropositive. The CDR3, as DNA: TGTGCCAGCAGCGGCCCGAGGACAAGTGCTTTCTTT. It codes for CASSGPRTSAFF.